One sample yielded the 2 T cell receptor beta chains listed below, sequenced in a study of OX40 agonist ivuxolimab in advanced cancers. This table comes from immunoSEQ multiplex PCR, and its TCRdb copy is limited to in-frame clones, with some not included. The data hold fewer than 55,000 clones, with approximately 87% observed a single time. The specimen comprised CD4+ or CD8+ T cells sorted from blood, sampled in a trial of the OX40 agonist ivuxolimab. Receptors were obtained from an adult with an advanced solid tumor such as melanoma, head and neck, liver or kidney cancer.

The chain uses TRBV6-5 and TRBJ2-7; D is perhaps TRBD1 (7 bases). Germline-derived CDR1 and CDR2 are MNHEY and SVGAGI. V was shortened by 0 bases and J by 6 bases, with 15 bases between the two germline ends. This CDR3 region has 15 residues. The CDR3, as DNA: TGTGCCAGCAGTTACTCGAACAGGGGACTGATCGAGCAGTACTTC. Translation gives CASSYSNRGLIEQYF.

This clone was detected once. The chain has TRBV9 and TRBJ2-1; D is undetermined. V lost 3 bases, J lost 5 bases, and 15 bases lay in between. The germline V gene has CDR1 SGDLS and CDR2 YYNGEE. This CDR3 is 15 amino acids long. This CDR3 reads CASSARLSGNNEQFF. The CDR3 DNA reads TGTGCCAGCAGCGCAAGGTTATCTGGGAACAATGAGCAGTTCTTC. Full variable domain (missing parts from reference TRBV9 and TRBJ2-1): DSGVTQTPKHLITATGQRVTLRCSPRSGDLSVYWYQQSLDQGLQFLIQYYNGEERAKGNILERFSAQQFPDLHSELNLSSLELGDSALYFCASSARLSGNNEQFFGPGTRLTVL.